The TCR beta chain under discussion was sequenced for a study of CD8 T cells in ankylosing spondylitis. Quantitative 5'-RACE with molecular barcodes was used to make the TCR beta libraries. TCRdb reprocessed the 5' RACE reads via MiXCR and lists one record per CDR3 protein. The sample holds a few hundred thousand distinct CDR3 sequences; 9.5% to 15% are singletons and the top ten take approximately 6.2%. The table lists this clonotype with a few counts. No antigen is known for it. Study-level results: In ankylosing spondylitis patients, matched synovial fluid reportedly showed significant enrichment of disease-linked clones. Disease-linked clones were found to be CD8+ and relatively rare in peripheral blood. Characteristic of ankylosing spondylitis blood, it appeared, was a TCR beta motif comprising about eight highly homologous variants.

Germline CDR1 is SGHVS and CDR2 is FQNEAQ. This CDR3 contains 15 residues. V lost 5 bases and J lost 6; bases outside the gene matches: 5. V is TRBV7-8 and J is TRBJ2-2; TRBD1 aligns across 11 bases. This TCR came from a male donor with ankylosing spondylitis. Input material: blood, either unsorted or a sorted T cell fraction (not recorded which). CDR3 in amino acids: CASSTDRGQAGELFF. The CDR3 DNA sequence: TGTGCCAGCAGCACGGACAGGGGGCAGGCCGGGGAGCTGTTTTTT.